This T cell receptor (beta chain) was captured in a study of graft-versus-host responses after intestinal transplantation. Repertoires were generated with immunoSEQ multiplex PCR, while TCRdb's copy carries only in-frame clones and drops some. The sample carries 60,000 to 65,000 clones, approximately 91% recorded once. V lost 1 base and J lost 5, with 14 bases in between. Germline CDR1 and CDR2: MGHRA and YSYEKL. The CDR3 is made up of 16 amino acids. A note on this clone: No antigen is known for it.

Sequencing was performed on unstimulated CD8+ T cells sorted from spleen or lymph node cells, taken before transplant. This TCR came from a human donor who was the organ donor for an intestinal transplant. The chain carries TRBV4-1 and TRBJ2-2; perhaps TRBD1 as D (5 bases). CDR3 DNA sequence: TGCGCCAGCAGCCAAGGATGGCCAGGGCCAACCGGGGAGCTGTTTTTT. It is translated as CASSQGWPGPTGELFF.